Below are 2 T cell receptor beta chains sequenced from a single sample in a study of T cells after yellow fever vaccination. TCRdb ran MiXCR on the 5' RACE reads and lists one entry per CDR3 protein. The sample contains some 320,000 distinct CDR3 sequences, roughly 8.7% of which appear only once. Sequences were derived from CD4+ T cells sorted from PBMCs, sampled 5 days after the yellow fever booster vaccination. The receptors here all came from a man in his late teens or twenties who received the YFV17D yellow fever vaccine.

This clonotype was picked up a small number of times. The chain recombines TRBV7-2 with TRBJ1-3; 7 positions match TRBD1. The V gene's germline CDR1 is SGHTA and CDR2 FQGNSA. This CDR3 region has 15 residues. V was pared by 2 bases and J by 4 bases, with 5 bases of the junction left unmatched. The CDR3 DNA is TGTGCCAGCAGCTTAAGCCCGGGACAGGGAAACACCATATATTTT. Translated, it gives CASSLSPGQGNTIYF.

This clonotype has just a few counts. This chain joins TRBV5-1 and TRBJ1-1; 9 bases match TRBD1. The CDR3 has 15 residues. Germline V gene data show CDR1 as SGHRS and CDR2 as YFSETQ. V was clipped by 6 bases and J by 2 bases; unmatched bases: 8. This CDR3 is CASNRQGGSNTEAFF. As DNA, the CDR3 is TGCGCCAGCAACAGACAGGGGGGGAGTAACACTGAAGCTTTCTTT.